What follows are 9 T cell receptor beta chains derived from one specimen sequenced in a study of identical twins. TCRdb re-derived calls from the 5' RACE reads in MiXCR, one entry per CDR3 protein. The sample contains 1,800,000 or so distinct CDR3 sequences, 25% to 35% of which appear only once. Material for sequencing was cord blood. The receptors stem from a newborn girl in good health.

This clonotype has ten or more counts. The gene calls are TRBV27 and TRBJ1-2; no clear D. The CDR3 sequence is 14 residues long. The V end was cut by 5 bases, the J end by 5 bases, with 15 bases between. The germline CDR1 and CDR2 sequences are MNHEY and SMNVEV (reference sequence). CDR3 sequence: CASSPSGYTYGYTF. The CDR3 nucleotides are TGTGCCAGCAGTCCATCGGGGTATACGTATGGCTACACCTTC.

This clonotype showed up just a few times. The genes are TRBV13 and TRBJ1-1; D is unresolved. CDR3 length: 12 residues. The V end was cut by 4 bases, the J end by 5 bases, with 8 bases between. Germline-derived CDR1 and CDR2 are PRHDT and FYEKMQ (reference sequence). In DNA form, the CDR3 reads TGTGCCAGCAGCTCCTGGAGAACTGAAGCTTTCTTT. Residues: CASSSWRTEAFF.

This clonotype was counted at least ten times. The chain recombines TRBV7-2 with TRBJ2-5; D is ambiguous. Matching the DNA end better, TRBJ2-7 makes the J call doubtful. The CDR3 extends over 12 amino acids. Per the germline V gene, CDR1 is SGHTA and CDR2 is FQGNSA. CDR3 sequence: CASSLVRNEQYF. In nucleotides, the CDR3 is TGTGCCAGCAGCTTAGTTCGGAACGAGCAGTACTTC.

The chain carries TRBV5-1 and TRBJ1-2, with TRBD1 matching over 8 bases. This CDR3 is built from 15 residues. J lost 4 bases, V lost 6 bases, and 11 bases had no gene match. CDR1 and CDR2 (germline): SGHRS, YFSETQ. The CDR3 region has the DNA TGCGCCAGCAACCTCCTCGGCAGGGGGCCCTATGGCTACACCTTC. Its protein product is CASNLLGRGPYGYTF.

The chain's CDR3 is CSARARQGKGSNQPQHF. The CDR3 nucleotides read TGCAGTGCTAGAGCCCGACAGGGAAAGGGGAGCAATCAGCCCCAGCATTTT. This chain connects TRBV20-1 to TRBJ1-5, with 7 bases fitting TRBD1. V was pared by 1 base and J by 1 base, with 10 bases of the junction left unmatched. Germline CDR1 reads DFQATT; CDR2 reads SNEGSKA (reference sequence). The CDR3 is made up of 17 amino acids.

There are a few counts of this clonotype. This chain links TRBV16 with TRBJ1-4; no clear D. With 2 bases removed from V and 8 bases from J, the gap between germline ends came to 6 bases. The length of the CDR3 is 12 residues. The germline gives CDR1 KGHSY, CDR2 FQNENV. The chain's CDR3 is CASSQVSEKLFF. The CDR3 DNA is TGTGCCAGCAGCCAAGTATCAGAAAAACTGTTTTTT.

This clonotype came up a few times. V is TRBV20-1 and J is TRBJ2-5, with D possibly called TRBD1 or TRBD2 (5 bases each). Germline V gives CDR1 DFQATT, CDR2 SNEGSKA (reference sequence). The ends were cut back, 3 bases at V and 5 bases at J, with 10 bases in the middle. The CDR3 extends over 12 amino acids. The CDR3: CSARSGTETQYF. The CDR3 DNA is TGCAGTGCTAGGTCCGGGACGGAGACCCAGTACTTC.

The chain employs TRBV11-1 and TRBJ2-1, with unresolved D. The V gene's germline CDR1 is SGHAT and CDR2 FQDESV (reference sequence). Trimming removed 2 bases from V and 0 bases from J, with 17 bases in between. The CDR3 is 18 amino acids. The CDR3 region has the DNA TGTGCCAGCAGCTTATTTGCCCTCACTGGCAGCTCCTACAATGAGCAGTTCTTC. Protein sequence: CASSLFALTGSSYNEQFF.

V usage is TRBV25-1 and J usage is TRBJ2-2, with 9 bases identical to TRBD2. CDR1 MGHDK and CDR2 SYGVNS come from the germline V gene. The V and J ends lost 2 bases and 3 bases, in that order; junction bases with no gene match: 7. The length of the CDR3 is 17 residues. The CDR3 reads CASSEPIAGDYTGELFF. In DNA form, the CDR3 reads TGTGCCAGCAGTGAACCCATAGCGGGAGACTACACCGGGGAGCTGTTTTTT.